Shown below are 30 T cell receptor beta chains from a single sample sequenced in a study of cytomegalovirus exposure and HLA in healthy donors. The PCR had 60 Vbeta and 13 Jbeta primers. Generated by immunoSEQ multiplex PCR, the TCRdb table keeps only in-frame clones and is missing some. The data hold 130,000 or so clones, with 75% observed a single time. The sequencing sample was made of PBMCs. Receptors originate from a woman in her 40s in good health and CMV-seropositive.

This chain links TRBV27 with TRBJ2-7; 7 bases are a match to TRBD2. The CDR3 has 14 residues. Germline V gene sequence: CDR1 MNHEY, CDR2 SMNVEV (reference sequence). The J segment lost 4 bases and the V segment lost 3 bases, leaving 6 bases of the junction unmatched. The CDR3 loop reads CASSFSSGAYEQYF. Here the CDR3 DNA reads TGTGCCAGCAGTTTCTCTAGCGGAGCGTACGAGCAGTACTTC.

The V call is TRBV6-4, the J call TRBJ2-1; 14 bases fit TRBD2. Trimming took 6 bases from V and 8 from J; bases not matched to a gene: 6. This CDR3 region has 15 residues. Germline CDR1 reads MRHNA; CDR2 reads SNTAGT. CDR3 sequence (DNA): TGTGCCAGCAGCGGACTAGCGGGGGGCTTCGATGAGCAGTTCTTC. Translated: CASSGLAGGFDEQFF.

The V call is TRBV30, the J call TRBJ2-3, with D perhaps TRBD1 (6 bases). The CDR3 length is 16 residues. Germline loops: CDR1 GTSNPN, CDR2 SVGIG (reference sequence). Between the trimmed V and J ends, which lost 0 bases and 2 bases, there was a span of 15 bases. In nucleotides, the CDR3 is TGTGCCTGGAGTGTAGACAGGAGCCCTTCCACAGATACGCAGTATTTT. It codes for CAWSVDRSPSTDTQYF.

V is TRBV5-6 and J is TRBJ2-7; tentatively, D is TRBD2 (6 bases). The germline V and J ends were trimmed by 3 bases and 0 bases, with 10 bases remaining between them. Per the germline V gene, CDR1 is SGHDT and CDR2 is YYEEEE. This CDR3 region has 14 residues. The CDR3 DNA reads TGTGCCAGCAGCTCCGGGACTGCCTCCTACGAGCAGTACTTC. It codes for CASSSGTASYEQYF.

The CDR3 bases are TGTGCCAGCAGCTTTGGGCAGGGGCCCTACGAGCAGTACTTC. Protein sequence: CASSFGQGPYEQYF. The rearrangement uses TRBV7-9 and TRBJ2-7; weak D call: TRBD1 (6 bases). The germline V and J ends were trimmed by 3 bases and 2 bases, with 11 bases remaining between them. Germline V gene data show CDR1 as SEHNR and CDR2 as FQNEAQ (reference sequence). The CDR3 loop spans 14 amino acids.

CDR3 in amino acids: CASSYSRGGSGAQHF. The CDR3 coding sequence is TGTGCCAGCAGTTACTCGAGAGGGGGCTCAGGGGCCCAGCATTTT. The gene calls are TRBV6-5 and TRBJ1-5; 7 nucleotides line up with TRBD1. J was trimmed by 11 bases and V by 0 bases; bases with no gene match: 10. Germline loops: CDR1 MNHEY, CDR2 SVGAGI. The length of the CDR3 is 15 residues.

This clone was found a few times. The chain has TRBV6-5 and TRBJ2-7, with 11 bases matching TRBD2. Germline lookup yields CDR1 MNHEY and CDR2 SVGAGI. The CDR3 is 15 amino acids. V lost 6 bases to trimming and J lost 3 bases; unmatched junction nucleotides: 7. CDR3 sequence (DNA): TGTGCCAGCAGAGACCCTAGCGGGGGGAGCTACGAGCAGTACTTC. It is translated as CASRDPSGGSYEQYF.

V gene TRBV29-1 combines with J gene TRBJ1-1; TRBD1 aligns across 11 bases. Trimming took 7 bases from V and 1 from J; bases not matched to a gene: 8. The germline V gene has CDR1 SQVTM and CDR2 ANQGSEA. The CDR3 has 15 residues. CDR3 in amino acids: CSASGTGGANTEAFF. The CDR3, as DNA: TGCAGCGCGTCCGGGACAGGGGGGGCGAACACTGAAGCTTTCTTT.

This chain connects TRBV7-2 to TRBJ1-4; possibly TRBD1 for D (6 bases). The CDR3 extends over 14 amino acids. Trimming took 5 bases from V and 5 from J, leaving 12 bases between them. Germline V CDR1 and CDR2: SGHTA, FQGNSA. In DNA form, the CDR3 reads TGTGCCAGCAGCCTCGTGAGGGGGAATGAAAAACTGTTTTTT. Amino acids: CASSLVRGNEKLFF.

V and J are TRBV10-3 and TRBJ1-1; D call uncertain. V was pared by 1 base and J by 8 bases, with 8 bases between. Germline-derived CDR1 and CDR2 are ENHRY and SYGVKD. This CDR3 region has 12 residues. The DNA of the CDR3 is TGTGCCATCAGTGAGTTTGGAGAGGAAGCTTTCTTT. It encodes CAISEFGEEAFF.

This clone occurred a few times. This chain links TRBV19 with TRBJ2-2; 10 nucleotides align to TRBD2. The V segment lost 3 bases and the J segment 6 bases; nucleotides outside the gene matches: 13. CDR3 length: 18 amino acids. The germline V gene has CDR1 LNHDA and CDR2 SQIVND (reference sequence). The CDR3 region is CASSIIRLAGVMAGELFF. In nucleotides, the CDR3 is TGTGCCAGTAGTATTATCCGTCTAGCGGGAGTAATGGCCGGGGAGCTGTTTTTT.

The V and J genes are TRBV9 and TRBJ2-7; 10 nucleotides line up with TRBD2. V was pared by 2 bases and J by 2 bases, with 4 bases of the junction left unmatched. CDR3 length equals 15 residues. Germline CDR1 SGDLS, CDR2 YYNGEE. CDR3: CASSVTSGTTYEQYF. The DNA of the CDR3 is TGTGCCAGCAGCGTCACTAGCGGGACAACCTACGAGCAGTACTTC.

The chain has TRBV25-1 and TRBJ2-5, with TRBD2 matching 9 bases. The J call is doubtful: the DNA matches TRBJ2-7 better. Germline assignment: CDR1 MGHDK and CDR2 SYGVNS. This CDR3 contains 14 residues. The CDR3 DNA reads as TGTGCCAGCAGCGGTAGCGGGAGCTCCTACGAGCAGTACTTC. Translated, it gives CASSGSGSSYEQYF.

The chain joins TRBV6-5 to TRBJ2-7; 10 nucleotides align to TRBD1. The CDR3 is 14 amino acids. V shed 5 bases and J 5 bases; nucleotides not matched to a gene: 6. Germline CDR1 is MNHEY and CDR2 is SVGAGI. The CDR3 DNA follows: TGTGCCAGCAGTCCGGGACAGGGGAGGGACGAGCAGTACTTC. This translates into CASSPGQGRDEQYF.

The chain carries TRBV19 and TRBJ2-7; D is undetermined. The V and J ends lost 5 bases and 6 bases respectively, with 17 bases between them. The CDR3 contains 14 residues. CDR1 LNHDA and CDR2 SQIVND come from the germline V gene (reference sequence). The CDR3 sequence: CASSAYALNSEQYF. The CDR3 bases are TGTGCCAGTAGTGCCTACGCCTTAAACTCCGAGCAGTACTTC.

About this clone: At one of its ends the junction is not consistent with the germline gene, which may arise from a read error. This chain joins TRBV10-3 and TRBJ2-5; TRBD1 matches 7 bases. With the DNA end fitting TRBJ2-7 better, the J assignment may be wrong. The CDR3 loop spans 12 amino acids. Per germline, CDR1 ENHRY and CDR2 SYGVKD. This CDR3 reads CAIRDRDYEQYF. DNA of the CDR3: TGTGCCATCCGTGACAGGGACTACGAGCAGTACTTC.

The rearrangement uses TRBV6-5 and TRBJ1-2, with 7 bases identical to TRBD1. This CDR3 is built from 13 residues. Germline CDR1 MNHEY, CDR2 SVGAGI. V dropped 6 bases and J dropped 2; count of bases not matched to a gene: 3. In DNA form, the CDR3 reads TGTGCCAGCAGACGACAGGGCAACTATGGCTACACCTTC. Its protein product is CASRRQGNYGYTF.

The chain couples TRBV6-1 to TRBJ2-4, with D tentatively TRBD2 (5 bases). There are 15 residues in the CDR3. The V gene lost 3 bases and the J gene lost 4 bases, with 13 bases spanning the gap. Germline CDR1 and CDR2: MNHNS and SASEGT. The CDR3 loop is CASSDRLGGKNIQYF. CDR3 coding DNA: TGTGCCAGCAGTGATAGGCTGGGCGGGAAAAACATTCAGTACTTC.

This clone was counted only a few times. The chain recombines TRBV4-1 with TRBJ1-1; 7 bases agree with TRBD1. After removal of 0 bases from V and 2 bases from J, the junction contained 9 bases not matched to a gene. Germline V lookup: CDR1 MGHRA, CDR2 YSYEKL. This CDR3 has 17 amino acids. Here the CDR3 reads CASSQDLRDSLNTEAFF. The CDR3 DNA sequence: TGCGCCAGCAGCCAAGATTTAAGGGACAGCCTTAACACTGAAGCTTTCTTT.

V is TRBV7-6 and J is TRBJ1-1; D not resolved. The CDR3 consists of 13 residues. Germline V gene sequence: CDR1 SGHVS, CDR2 FNYEAQ. V was pared by 0 bases and J by 6 bases, with 8 bases between. The CDR3 spells CASSLAMAAEAFF. CDR3 DNA sequence: TGTGCCAGCAGCTTAGCTATGGCAGCTGAAGCTTTCTTT.

The chain is built from TRBV4-1 and TRBJ1-1, with D perhaps TRBD1 (6 bases). CDR3 size: 15 residues. Germline V lookup: CDR1 MGHRA, CDR2 YSYEKL. Deletions cut 3 bases from V and 4 bases from J, with 15 bases between. The CDR3 sequence is CASSQPQGYGTEAFF. CDR3 bases: TGCGCCAGCAGCCAGCCACAGGGATACGGCACTGAAGCTTTCTTT.

The chain is built from TRBV2 and TRBJ2-5, with 12 bases fitting TRBD2. The V and J ends lost 3 bases and 0 bases, in that order; junction bases with no gene match: 5. The CDR3 has 17 amino acids. Germline CDR1 is SNHLY and CDR2 is FYNNEI. DNA of the CDR3: TGTGCCAGCAGTGAGGCTAGCGGGGGGGGGTACCAAGAGACCCAGTACTTC. Encoded protein: CASSEASGGGYQETQYF.

CDR3 in amino acids: CASSRLIYNEQFF. Here the CDR3 DNA reads TGTGCCAGCAGCAGACTTATTTACAATGAGCAGTTCTTC. This chain connects TRBV9 to TRBJ2-1, with unresolved D. V shed 4 bases and J shed 4 bases, with 9 bases lying between them. The CDR3 is made up of 13 amino acids. Germline V gene sequence: CDR1 SGDLS, CDR2 YYNGEE.

The V and J genes are TRBV5-1 and TRBJ2-5; TRBD2 matches at 11 bases. Trimming at V came to 0 bases and at J to 4 bases, leaving 2 bases not matched to a gene. There are 15 residues in the CDR3. Germline CDR1 reads SGHRS; CDR2 reads YFSETQ. The CDR3 coding sequence is TGCGCCAGCAGCTTGGGACTAGCGGGAATAGAGACCCAGTACTTC. This translates into CASSLGLAGIETQYF.

The rearrangement uses TRBV7-2 and TRBJ1-2; a weak D match, TRBD1 (6 bases). The germline V and J ends were trimmed by 1 base and 8 bases, with 11 bases remaining between them. The CDR3 is 13 amino acids. Germline-derived CDR1 and CDR2 are SGHTA and FQGNSA. For the CDR3, the DNA is TGTGCCAGCAGCTTAGGGCCTAGGGGGGGCTACACCTTC. This sequence encodes CASSLGPRGGYTF.

The rearrangement joins TRBV7-5 to TRBJ1-1. TRBV7-5 is a pseudogene. This CDR3 is built from 17 residues. Here the CDR3 reads CARSFIRGLVGNTEAFF. CDR3 sequence (DNA): TGTGCCAGAAGCTTTATTCGCGGGCTTGTCGGGAACACTGAAGCTTTCTTT.

The chain carries TRBV6-4 and TRBJ1-2, with 8 positions matching TRBD1. Germline V gene data show CDR1 as MRHNA and CDR2 as SNTAGT. V shed 9 bases, J shed 0 bases, and the junction held 6 bases outside the gene matches. The length of the CDR3 is 14 residues. The CDR3 coding sequence is TGTGCCAGACACGACAGGGGCCCTAACTATGGCTACACCTTC. It codes for CARHDRGPNYGYTF.

A few counts support this clone. V is TRBV6-4 and J is TRBJ2-2; 8 bases are shared with TRBD2. CDR1 and CDR2 from the germline V gene are MRHNA and SNTAGT. The V gene end was trimmed by 5 bases and the J gene end by 5 bases; junction bases not matched to a gene: 7. The CDR3 covers 15 residues. The CDR3 is CASSPGLDHTGELFF. CDR3 DNA sequence: TGTGCCAGCAGTCCGGGACTAGATCATACCGGGGAGCTGTTTTTT.

This clone was recorded a few times. J is TRBJ2-7 and V is TRBV18; possible D gene TRBD2, 5 bases. CDR3 length: 13 amino acids. Looked up from germline, CDR1 is KGHSH and CDR2 is LQKENI. V was trimmed by 0 bases and J by 5 bases, leaving 8 bases between them. The CDR3 nucleotides are TGTGCCAGCTCACCACCGGCGAGGGACGAGCAGTACTTC. Residues: CASSPPARDEQYF.

The chain couples TRBV28 to TRBJ2-7, with TRBD1 matching 11 bases. Germline assignment: CDR1 MDHEN and CDR2 SYDVKM. The ends lost 6 bases at V and 3 bases at J; junction bases unmatched: 7. This CDR3 is built from 15 residues. CDR3 in amino acids: CASRETGTGGYEQYF. For the CDR3, the DNA is TGTGCCAGCAGGGAAACCGGGACAGGGGGCTACGAGCAGTACTTC. The full variable domain, in which reference TRBV28 and TRBJ2-7 provide the parts outside the CDR3, is DVKVTQSSRYLVKRTGEKVFLECVQDMDHENMFWYRQDPGLGLRLIYFSYDVKMKEKGDIPEGYSVSREKKERFSLILESASTNQTSMYLCASRETGTGGYEQYFGPGTRLTVT.